Following are 14 T cell receptor beta chains from one sample sequenced in a study of lymphopenia after photon versus proton radiotherapy. Sequencing used immunoSEQ multiplex PCR; TCRdb keeps in-frame clones, though not all of them. This sample has about 64,000 clones, with around 87% found just once. The sample was peripheral blood, taken from a patient treated with proton-based radiotherapy. These receptors were taken from a man at least 80 years old with esophageal cancer.

J is TRBJ2-1 and V is TRBV10-3; D tentatively fits TRBD1 or TRBD2 (5 bases each). The CDR3 contains 16 residues. Germline assignment: CDR1 ENHRY and CDR2 SYGVKD. V shed 2 bases and J shed 2 bases, with 13 bases lying between them. The DNA of the CDR3 is TGTGCCATCAGTGAGACCCGGGGCCCCCCCTACAATGAGCAGTTCTTC. It encodes CAISETRGPPYNEQFF.

This chain joins TRBV6-6 and TRBJ2-7, with TRBD2 matching over 12 bases. The CDR3 sequence is 15 residues long. CDR1 and CDR2 from the germline V gene are MNHNY and SVGAGI (reference sequence). V gave up 0 bases and J gave up 4 bases; unmatched junction bases: 1. Here the CDR3 reads CASSYSLAGGYEQYF. In DNA, the CDR3 is TGTGCCAGCAGTTACTCGCTAGCGGGAGGGTACGAGCAGTACTTC.

V and J are TRBV19 and TRBJ1-2, with D uncertain. This CDR3 has 13 residues. Per the germline V gene, CDR1 is LNHDA and CDR2 is SQIVND (reference sequence). Trimming took off 4 bases at V and 3 bases at J, with 9 bases between the two ends. CDR3 residues: CASSNGPYYGYTF. CDR3 bases: TGTGCCAGTAGTAATGGACCTTACTATGGCTACACCTTC.

The chain couples TRBV11-3 to TRBJ2-1; 12 nucleotides line up with TRBD1. The germline V gene has CDR1 SGHNT and CDR2 YENEEA. This CDR3 has 16 amino acids. V shed 0 bases, J shed 6 bases, and the junction held 3 bases outside the gene matches. DNA for the CDR3: TGTGCCAGCAGCTTAGATCGGGACAGGGGGCCCAATGAGCAGTTCTTC. It specifies CASSLDRDRGPNEQFF.

This chain's CDR3 is CASRWGTGGRQQHF. The CDR3 DNA is TGTGCCAGTAGATGGGGAACAGGGGGCAGGCAACAGCATTTT. The gene calls are TRBV19 and TRBJ1-5, with TRBD1 identical over 9 bases. With 6 bases clipped from V and 13 bases from J, the junction kept 13 bases outside the gene matches. This CDR3 spans 14 amino acids. CDR1 is LNHDA and CDR2 is SQIVND in the germline V gene (reference sequence).

V is TRBV5-6 and J is TRBJ1-5; TRBD1 matches at 11 bases. The V segment lost 0 bases and the J segment 6 bases; nucleotides outside the gene matches: 8. The CDR3 sequence is 17 residues long. The germline CDR1 and CDR2 sequences are SGHDT and YYEEEE. This CDR3 is CASSLAGTGGITQPQHF. In DNA, the CDR3 is TGTGCCAGCAGCTTGGCCGGGACAGGGGGTATAACTCAGCCCCAGCATTTT.

This chain uses TRBV4-1 with TRBJ2-3; tentatively, D is TRBD2 (7 bases). Per germline, CDR1 MGHRA and CDR2 YSYEKL. Trimming removed 0 bases from V and 3 bases from J, with 13 bases in between. This CDR3 is 16 amino acids long. The CDR3 coding sequence is TGCGCCAGCAGCCAAGAGGGGGGGCGATGGACAGATACGCAGTATTTT. This sequence encodes CASSQEGGRWTDTQYF.

The V gene is TRBV7-9, the J gene TRBJ2-5; D may be TRBD1 (6 bases). V was clipped by 2 bases and J by 3 bases, with 10 bases between them. CDR1 is SEHNR and CDR2 is FQNEAQ in the germline V gene (reference sequence). The CDR3 has 14 amino acids. The CDR3 DNA is TGTGCCAGCAGCTTACACAGGGACGAAGAGACCCAGTACTTC. Its protein product is CASSLHRDEETQYF.

This clone is medium-sized. In DNA, the CDR3 is TGTGCCAGCAGTTCCGGTCCGGGCGAGCAGTACTTC. Protein: CASSSGPGEQYF. The J gene is TRBJ2-7, the V gene TRBV28; no clear D gene. The CDR3 sequence is 12 residues long. V gave up 4 bases and J gave up 6 bases, with 10 bases separating them. CDR1 MDHEN and CDR2 SYDVKM come from the germline V gene.

The V call is TRBV18, the J call TRBJ2-5, with unresolved D. This CDR3 is 14 amino acids long. V gave up 3 bases and J gave up 5 bases, with 13 bases separating them. The germline V gene encodes CDR1 KGHSH and CDR2 LQKENI. The CDR3 nucleotides are TGTGCCAGCTCACCCCCCGCCCAATCGGAGACCCAGTACTTC. Translated: CASSPPAQSETQYF.

V usage is TRBV7-2 and J usage is TRBJ2-3; no clear D gene. Trimming left V 5 bases short and J 4 bases short, with 13 bases between. The length of the CDR3 is 14 residues. CDR1 and CDR2 (germline): SGHTA, FQGNSA. The CDR3 region has the DNA TGTGCCAGCAGCCCAATTTTCCCGCCAGATACGCAGTATTTT. Translated, it gives CASSPIFPPDTQYF.

Note on this clone: At one boundary the junction diverges from the germline segment, which might be a read error. V gene TRBV30 combines with J gene TRBJ1-5; 9 bases agree with TRBD1. Germline loops: CDR1 GTSNPN, CDR2 SVGIG (reference sequence). This CDR3 is built from 13 residues. The CDR3 DNA reads as TGTGCCTGGGGGGGACAGGGCAACCAGCCCCAGCATTTT. Its protein is CAWGGQGNQPQHF. Filled out from reference TRBV30 and TRBJ1-5, the complete variable domain reads SQTIHQWPATLVQPVGSPLSLECTVEGTSNPNLYWYRQAAGRGLQLLFYSVGIGQISSEVPQNLSASRPQDRQFILSSKKLLLSDSGFYLCAWGGQGNQPQHFGDGTRLSIL.

The gene calls are TRBV4-2 and TRBJ1-2, with 8 bases that match TRBD1. Germline CDR1 is LGHNA and CDR2 is YNFKEQ. This CDR3 comprises 15 residues. V was clipped by 4 bases and J by 7 bases; unmatched bases: 11. CDR3 region: CASSPNPTGVSGYTF. DNA of the CDR3: TGTGCCAGCAGCCCCAACCCGACAGGGGTTAGTGGCTACACCTTC.

As for this clone: One junction end does not reproduce the germline sequence, and a read error may be involved. The genes are TRBV4-3 and TRBJ1-2; 7 bases align to TRBD1. Germline CDR1 is LGHNA and CDR2 is YSLEER. This CDR3 is 11 amino acids long. CDR3 loop: CASSQEDRTGF. Written as DNA, the CDR3 is TGCGCCAGCAGCCAAGAAGATAGGACAGGCTTC.